Listed below are T cell receptor beta chains from one sample, sequenced in a study of beta chain features in type 1 diabetes. Sequencing used immunoSEQ multiplex PCR; TCRdb keeps in-frame clones, though not all of them. The data hold under 500,000 clones, with approximately 30% observed a single time. The material sequenced was naive CD4+ T cells from blood. The receptors originated from a man in his late teens or twenties in good health. Each CDR3 is given with its conserved first and last residue. A D gene is named only where the DNA matches it firmly. Size is stated for part of the rows, as once, few or many counts, or as a class when the clone is expanded.

d_call | clone_size | cdr3_length | j_call | v_call | cdr3_aa | cdr3_nt
. | once | 15 | TRBJ2-1 | TRBV10-3 | CAISEGGIRGNEQFF | TGTGCCATCAGTGAAGGCGGGATTAGAGGCAATGAGCAGTTCTTC
TRBD1 | . | 13 | TRBJ2-7 | TRBV30 | CAWSKDRGEEQYF | TGTGCCTGGAGTAAAGACAGGGGAGAGGAGCAGTACTTC
TRBD2 | . | 16 | TRBJ2-1 | TRBV5-1 | CASSLALAGGAEEQFF | TGCGCCAGCAGCTTGGCGCTAGCGGGAGGTGCAGAGGAGCAGTTCTTC
. | once | 11 | TRBJ2-7 | TRBV6-5 | CASSSYYEQYF | TGTGCCAGCAGTTCCTACTACGAGCAGTACTTC
. | . | 12 | TRBJ1-5 | TRBV7-9 | CASSGWNQPQHF | TGTGCCAGCAGCGGGTGGAATCAGCCCCAGCATTTT
TRBD2 | . | 16 | TRBJ2-1 | TRBV5-1 | CASSLPPLAGYNEQFF | TGCGCCAGCAGCTTGCCCCCACTAGCGGGGTACAATGAGCAGTTCTTC
. | . | 12 | TRBJ2-2 | TRBV10-3 | CAITGYDGELFF | TGTGCCATCACAGGATATGACGGGGAGCTGTTTTTT
TRBD2 | . | 16 | TRBJ2-7 | TRBV15 | CATSRGGGRALEEQYF | TGTGCCACCAGCAGAGGTGGAGGGAGGGCCCTGGAGGAGCAGTACTTC
TRBD2 | few | 15 | TRBJ2-5 | TRBV29-1 | CSVSTTSGASGTQYF | TGCAGCGTTTCGACCACTAGCGGGGCTTCGGGGACCCAGTACTTC
. | . | 14 | TRBJ1-1 | TRBV30 | CAWSRKGGNTEAFF | TGTGCCTGGAGTCGGAAGGGGGGAAACACTGAAGCTTTCTTT
. | . | 16 | TRBJ2-1 | TRBV25-1 | CASSDPPGGTYNEQFF | TGTGCCAGCAGTGACCCGCCCGGCGGGACCTACAATGAGCAGTTCTTC
TRBD2 | . | 19 | TRBJ2-3 | TRBV6-4 | CASSERLAGGPGGTDTQYF | TGTGCCAGCAGTGAACGGCTAGCGGGAGGGCCAGGGGGCACAGATACGCAGTATTTT
. | few | 13 | TRBJ2-5 | TRBV30 | CAWRSPGQETQYF | TGTGCCTGGAGGTCACCGGGTCAAGAGACCCAGTACTTC
. | few | 14 | TRBJ2-6 | TRBV27 | CASSSSDGRAVLTF | TGTGCCAGCAGTTCCTCGGACGGGCGGGCGGTCCTGACTTTC
. | . | 14 | TRBJ2-7 | TRBV5-8 | CASSFYRVSYEQYF | TGTGCCAGCAGCTTTTACAGGGTCTCCTACGAGCAGTACTTC
TRBD1 | few | 13 | TRBJ2-7 | TRBV6-5 | CASSYRGQGSKYF | TGTGCCAGCAGTTACAGGGGACAGGGGTCGAAGTACTTC
. | few | 13 | TRBJ1-2 | TRBV28 | CASSLTEGDGYTF | TGTGCCAGCAGTTTGACAGAGGGGGATGGCTACACCTTC
. | few | 16 | TRBJ2-7 | TRBV7-2 | CASSPVGVAALGEQYF | TGTGCCAGCAGCCCGGTCGGAGTAGCGGCTCTCGGCGAGCAGTACTTC
TRBD1 | few | 16 | TRBJ1-2 | TRBV30 | CAWSVRRGLYFYGYTF | TGTGCCTGGAGTGTACGCAGGGGGCTTTATTTCTATGGCTACACCTTC
TRBD2 | few | 16 | TRBJ2-3 | TRBV30 | CAWRTGTSGSTDTQYF | TGTGCCTGGAGAACCGGGACTAGCGGCAGCACAGATACGCAGTATTTT
. | few | 13 | TRBJ2-5 | TRBV7-3 | CASSRISQETQYF | TGTGCCAGCAGCAGGATCTCCCAAGAGACCCAGTACTTC
. | . | 14 | TRBJ1-3 | TRBV30 | CAWSKKAGGNTIYF | TGTGCCTGGAGTAAAAAGGCGGGTGGAAACACCATATATTTT
. | . | 16 | TRBJ1-1 | TRBV4-2 | CASSQDITRWVKEVFF | TGTGCCAGCAGCCAAGATATCACTAGGTGGGTGAAGGAGGTTTTCTTT
TRBD1 | . | 15 | TRBJ1-1 | TRBV29-1 | CSVDRGTGVNTEAFF | TGCAGCGTTGATAGGGGGACAGGAGTTAACACTGAAGCTTTCTTT
TRBD2 | few | 14 | TRBJ2-5 | TRBV7-2 | CASSLQTSPIPQYF | TGTGCCAGCAGCTTACAGACTAGCCCCATTCCCCAGTACTTC
. | . | 16 | TRBJ1-2 | TRBV15 | CATSRDRQIGGYGYTF | TGTGCCACCAGCAGAGATAGACAAATAGGGGGCTATGGCTACACCTTC
TRBD2 | . | 17 | TRBJ2-1 | TRBV14 | CASSQLGLAGVYNEQFF | TGTGCCAGCAGCCAATTAGGGCTAGCGGGAGTTTACAATGAGCAGTTCTTC
TRBD1 | once | 15 | TRBJ2-7 | TRBV15 | CATSRSTTGGTEQYF | TGTGCCACCAGCAGGTCTACGACAGGGGGCACCGAGCAGTACTTC
. | . | 12 | TRBJ1-1 | TRBV29-1 | CSVASVNTEAFF | TGCAGCGTTGCCAGTGTGAACACTGAAGCTTTCTTT
TRBD1 | few | 13 | TRBJ1-1 | TRBV29-1 | CSACDRGMAEAFF | TGCAGCGCCTGCGACAGGGGTATGGCTGAAGCTTTCTTT
. | . | 14 | TRBJ2-5 | TRBV18 | CASSPPGGGETQYF | TGTGCCAGCTCACCACCGGGCGGAGGAGAGACCCAGTACTTC
. | . | 14 | TRBJ2-2 | TRBV16 | CASRRDSNTGELFF | TGTGCCAGCCGGCGGGACAGCAACACCGGGGAGCTGTTTTTT
. | few | 16 | TRBJ2-7 | TRBV7-8 | CASSPLWNSKDYEQYF | TGTGCCAGCAGCCCCCTATGGAACAGCAAAGACTACGAGCAGTACTTC
. | few | 12 | TRBJ1-2 | TRBV5-6 | CASSQSGYGYTF | TGTGCCAGCAGCCAATCGGGCTATGGCTACACCTTC
. | few | 15 | TRBJ1-4 | TRBV4-2 | CASSQVPGTREKLFF | TGTGCCAGCAGCCAAGTTCCGGGGACGAGGGAAAAACTGTTTTTT
TRBD1 | few | 16 | TRBJ2-5 | TRBV27 | CASRPPGQSWGETQYF | TGTGCCAGCCGACCTCCGGGACAGTCGTGGGGAGAGACCCAGTACTTC
. | . | 13 | TRBJ2-3 | TRBV4-2 | CASSQPGTDTQYF | TGTGCCAGCAGCCAACCGGGTACAGATACGCAGTATTTT
TRBD2 | . | 17 | TRBJ2-1 | TRBV9 | CASSVGASGSMRNEQFF | TGTGCCAGCAGCGTGGGGGCTAGCGGGAGTATGAGAAATGAGCAGTTCTTC
TRBD1 | few | 15 | TRBJ1-4 | TRBV11-2 | CASSPRQGENEKLFF | TGTGCCAGCAGCCCCCGTCAGGGGGAGAATGAAAAACTGTTTTTT
TRBD2 | . | 17 | TRBJ2-5 | TRBV7-9 | CASSLHYQREEGETQYF | TGTGCCAGCAGCTTACATTATCAGCGGGAGGAAGGAGAGACCCAGTACTTC
. | . | 13 | TRBJ1-5 | TRBV7-6 | CASSLDGTQPQHF | TGTGCCAGCAGCTTAGACGGGACCCAGCCCCAGCATTTT
. | few | 16 | TRBJ2-1 | TRBV28 | CASRPPSSPSYNEQFF | TGTGCCAGCAGACCCCCTAGCAGTCCTTCCTACAATGAGCAGTTCTTC
TRBD2 | few | 14 | TRBJ2-5 | TRBV9 | CASSVVAGQETQYF | TGTGCCAGCAGCGTAGTAGCGGGTCAAGAGACCCAGTACTTC
. | few | 16 | TRBJ1-1 | TRBV7-9 | CASSPRLTIMNTEAFF | TGTGCCAGCAGCCCCCGCCTGACAATCATGAACACTGAAGCTTTCTTT
. | few | 13 | TRBJ2-3 | TRBV18 | CASSPPSTDTQYF | TGTGCCAGCTCACCTCCAAGCACAGATACGCAGTATTTT
. | few | 11 | TRBJ2-3 | TRBV29-1 | CSAGSPDTQYF | TGCAGCGCAGGGTCTCCAGATACGCAGTATTTT
TRBD2 | . | 14 | TRBJ2-5 | TRBV10-3 | CAISDLAGQETQYF | TGTGCCATCAGTGATTTAGCGGGCCAAGAGACCCAGTACTTC
TRBD2 | few | 13 | TRBJ2-5 | TRBV29-1 | CSVVRGREETQYF | TGCAGCGTTGTCCGCGGGCGGGAGGAGACCCAGTACTTC
TRBD1 | . | 15 | TRBJ2-2 | TRBV30 | CAGTGDIRNTGELFF | TGTGCCGGTACAGGGGATATCAGGAACACCGGGGAGCTGTTTTTT
. | . | 15 | TRBJ2-7 | TRBV5-1 | CASSPSHGISYEQYF | TGCGCCAGCAGCCCAAGTCACGGGATCTCCTACGAGCAGTACTTC
. | . | 16 | TRBJ2-7 | TRBV5-1 | CASSSSPQRSLYEQYF | TGCGCCAGCAGCTCCTCCCCCCAGCGGAGTCTCTACGAGCAGTACTTC
. | . | 15 | TRBJ2-7 | TRBV9 | CASSVNPQTLYEQYF | TGTGCCAGCAGCGTCAACCCCCAGACCCTCTACGAGCAGTACTTC
. | . | 14 | TRBJ1-1 | TRBV25-1 | CASSEAGMNTEAFF | TGTGCCAGCAGTGAAGCCGGAATGAACACTGAAGCTTTCTTT